The source of this T cell receptor (beta chain) is a study of T cell responses to AZD1222 COVID-19 vaccine. Repertoires were generated with immunoSEQ multiplex PCR, while TCRdb's copy carries only in-frame clones and drops some. The table has 140,000 to 150,000 clones, roughly 91% seen once. Concerning this clone itself: What it binds is unknown.

CDR3 size: 14 residues. V lost 6 bases to trimming and J lost 6 bases, with 18 bases between them. Germline V gives CDR1 MNHEY, CDR2 SVGAGI. Study-wide results and limits: Vaccine-related CD4 TCRs covered spike, predominating at 160-218 and 743-854. Baseline antibody screening turned up just a handful of seropositive AZD1222 recipients.

V and J are TRBV6-5 and TRBJ2-7; tentatively, D is TRBD1 (6 bases). The sample here was peripheral blood, taken on day 0 of AZD1222 vaccination. This sequence was found in an adult in good health. This CDR3 is CASRMNRAAGEQYF. CDR3 bases: TGTGCCAGCAGAATGAACAGGGCCGCCGGCGAGCAGTACTTC.